This TCR beta chain was sequenced during a study of cytotoxic CD8 clonotypes in ibrutinib-treated CLL. Turning to the study itself: The average sample held roughly 250,000 productive templates and 96,000 or so productive rearrangements.

Study-wide results and limits: Clonality climbed at ibrutinib response, then dropped toward baseline at progression.

Trimming removed 5 bases from V and 4 bases from J; junction bases left unmatched: 7. This CDR3 spans 14 amino acids. CDR1 MDHEN and CDR2 SYDVKM come from the germline V gene. On this clone: Its antigen is not identified.

Assay used: immunoSEQ multiplex PCR; TCRdb lists only in-frame clones, some missing. This table has some 92,000 clones, approximately 71% appearing once. This chain connects TRBV28 to TRBJ1-2, with TRBD1 identical over 7 bases. The sequence was collected from a human donor with chronic lymphocytic leukemia. This specimen consisted of PBMCs, obtained after 24 months of ibrutinib treatment. For the CDR3, the DNA is TGTGCCAGCAGTGTCGGGACAGCCCTCTATGGCTACACCTTC. The encoded protein is CASSVGTALYGYTF.